The 19 T cell receptor beta chains in this list originate from one sample, sequenced in a study of CD8+ T cells in alopecia areata. Extraction and reverse transcription of RNA yielded cDNA as the sequencing template. Method: immunoSEQ multiplex PCR; TCRdb's copy keeps in-frame clones and lacks some. The sample contains some 120,000 clones, around 50% of which appear only once. Sequenced material: NKG2D-low CD8+ T cells sorted from blood. These receptor sequences come from a human donor with alopecia areata.

The rearrangement links TRBV2 to TRBJ2-3; TRBD1 agrees at 8 bases. The CDR3 contains 14 residues. V was pared by 7 bases and J by 1 base, with 4 bases of the junction left unmatched. In germline, CDR1 is SNHLY, CDR2 FYNNEI. DNA for the CDR3: TGTGCCAGCAACGGACAGGGACGCACAGATACGCAGTATTTT. It translates to CASNGQGRTDTQYF.

There are a few counts of this clone. V is TRBV28 and J is TRBJ1-5; no clear D gene. There are 15 residues in the CDR3. Trimming removed 2 bases at V and 7 bases at J, with 15 bases between. The germline gives CDR1 MDHEN, CDR2 SYDVKM. The CDR3 loop reads CASSLVVVSSQPQHF. In nucleotides, the CDR3 is TGTGCCAGCAGTTTAGTTGTAGTCAGTTCCCAGCCCCAGCATTTT.

Only one count was recorded for this clone. The chain carries TRBV2 and TRBJ2-3; the D is unclear. Trimming left V 4 bases short and J 7 bases short, with 3 bases between. This CDR3 is 10 amino acids long. The germline CDR1 and CDR2 sequences are SNHLY and FYNNEI. Here the CDR3 reads CASSANTQYF. The CDR3 region has the DNA TGTGCCAGCAGTGCGAATACGCAGTATTTT.

The rearrangement joins TRBV28 to TRBJ2-7; possibly TRBD2 for D (5 bases). Germline V gene lookup returns CDR1 MDHEN and CDR2 SYDVKM. The CDR3 is made up of 12 amino acids. Trimming left V 6 bases short and J 6 bases short, with 12 bases between. CDR3 DNA sequence: TGTGCCAGCAGGGTCTCGGGGAGCGAGCAGTACTTC. Protein product: CASRVSGSEQYF. Complete variable domain (other parts from reference TRBV28 and TRBJ2-7): DVKVTQSSRYLVKRTGEKVFLECVQDMDHENMFWYRQDPGLGLRLIYFSYDVKMKEKGDIPEGYSVSREKKERFSLILESASTNQTSMYLCASRVSGSEQYFGPGTRLTVT.

The chain recombines TRBV7-8 with TRBJ2-1, with 7 bases lining up with TRBD1. Unmatched junction bases numbered 6, after V lost 1 base and J lost 0 bases. Germline V gene sequence: CDR1 SGHVS, CDR2 FQNEAQ. The CDR3 spans 17 residues. The chain's CDR3 is CASSLGDSQSSYNEQFF. The CDR3 region has the DNA TGTGCCAGCAGCTTAGGGGACAGCCAGAGCTCCTACAATGAGCAGTTCTTC.

This clone was picked up a small number of times. The DNA for the CDR3 is TGTGCCAGCAGTCACCTAGGCCACGAGCAGTACTTC. It specifies CASSHLGHEQYF. J is TRBJ2-7 and V is TRBV11-2; unclear D gene. The germline gives CDR1 SGHAT, CDR2 FQNNGV. Trimming left V 6 bases short and J 5 bases short, with 11 bases between. This CDR3 spans 12 amino acids.

The V and J genes are TRBV5-1 and TRBJ2-3; a possible D gene is TRBD1 (5 bases). Trimming took off 1 base at V and 2 bases at J, with 8 bases between the two ends. The CDR3 is 14 amino acids. From germline, CDR1 is SGHRS and CDR2 YFSETQ. CDR3 DNA sequence: TGCGCCAGCAGCTTGCAGGGTACCACAGATACGCAGTATTTT. Translating it yields CASSLQGTTDTQYF. The full variable domain, completed using reference TRBV5-1 and TRBJ2-3, is KAGVTQTPRYLIKTRGQQVTLSCSPISGHRSVSWYQQTPGQGLQFLFEYFSETQRNKGNFPGRFSGRQFSNSRSEMNVSTLELGDSALYLCASSLQGTTDTQYFGPGTRLTVL.

The V call is TRBV28, the J call TRBJ2-7; TRBD1 matches at 8 bases. V shed 3 bases and J 0 bases; nucleotides not matched to a gene: 10. CDR1 MDHEN and CDR2 SYDVKM come from the germline V gene. The CDR3 totals 17 residues. The CDR3 region has the DNA TGTGCCAGCAGTTTTACCCTACGGGACAGGAGCTCCTACGAGCAGTACTTC. Its protein product is CASSFTLRDRSSYEQYF.

The CDR3 bases are TGCAGCGTTTTCCTAACCCGGACGGCAGATACGCAGTATTTT. Translated: CSVFLTRTADTQYF. The chain combines TRBV29-1 with TRBJ2-3; D gene unclear. Looked up from germline, CDR1 is SQVTM and CDR2 is ANQGSEA. This CDR3 is built from 14 residues. Deletions cut 5 bases from V and 4 bases from J, with 16 bases between.

This clone was detected only a few times. The rearrangement joins TRBV19 to TRBJ2-5; 8 positions match TRBD2. V was pared by 5 bases and J by 5 bases, with 7 bases of the junction left unmatched. There are 14 residues in the CDR3. Looked up from germline, CDR1 is LNHDA and CDR2 is SQIVND (reference sequence). CDR3 in DNA: TGTGCCAGTAGTCTCGGGAGGGACGTCGAGACCCAGTACTTC. Its translation is CASSLGRDVETQYF. The whole variable domain, remainder taken from reference TRBV19 and TRBJ2-5, is DGGITQSPKYLFRKEGQNVTLSCEQNLNHDAMYWYRQDPGQGLRLIYYSQIVNDFQKGDIAEGYSVSREKKESFPLTVTSAQKNPTAFYLCASSLGRDVETQYFGPGTRLLVL.

CDR3 residues: CATKGTLLPPNTDTQYF. CDR3 bases: TGTGCCACCAAAGGGACCTTACTACCACCCAACACAGATACGCAGTATTTT. The chain couples TRBV2 to TRBJ2-3, with D perhaps matching TRBD1 or TRBD2 (5 bases each). CDR1 is SNHLY and CDR2 is FYNNEI in the germline V gene. The CDR3 totals 17 residues. V lost 10 bases, J lost 2 bases, and 25 bases lay in between.

This clone has only a few counts. J is TRBJ1-5 and V is TRBV10-3, with D hard to call. The CDR3 contains 16 residues. V was trimmed by 0 bases and J by 2 bases, leaving 11 bases between them. Per germline, CDR1 ENHRY and CDR2 SYGVKD. The CDR3 DNA reads as TGTGCCATCAGTGAGTCGGGAAGGGATGGCAATCAGCCCCAGCATTTT. Encoded protein: CAISESGRDGNQPQHF.

The chain links TRBV13 to TRBJ2-1; D gene ambiguous. There are 13 residues in the CDR3. Trimming cost V 7 bases and J 0 bases, with 7 bases left between them. CDR1 and CDR2 from the germline V gene are PRHDT and FYEKMQ (reference sequence). The DNA for the CDR3 is TGTGCCAGCACAGCCAGCTCCTACAATGAGCAGTTCTTC. Protein: CASTASSYNEQFF.

The chain joins TRBV30 to TRBJ2-1, with TRBD2 as a possible D gene (5 bases). From germline, CDR1 is GTSNPN and CDR2 SVGIG (reference sequence). Deletions cut 5 bases from V and 9 bases from J, with 11 bases between. The CDR3 is 11 amino acids. This CDR3 is CAWEGGPEQFF. CDR3 nucleotides: TGTGCCTGGGAGGGCGGGCCTGAGCAGTTCTTC.

In its sample, this clone was seen a few times. The chain links TRBV4-3 to TRBJ2-7, with D uncertain. Germline V lookup: CDR1 LGHNA, CDR2 YSLEER. CDR3 length equals 14 residues. Trimming took off 1 base at V and 2 bases at J, with 9 bases between the two ends. CDR3 in amino acids: CASSQGTVAYEQYF. CDR3 in DNA: TGCGCCAGCAGCCAAGGGACGGTGGCCTACGAGCAGTACTTC.

The rearrangement uses TRBV6-5 and TRBJ2-2; no reliable D call. The CDR3 runs to 13 residues. Germline V gene data show CDR1 as MNHEY and CDR2 as SVGAGI. Trimming shortened V by 3 bases and J by 5 bases, and 7 bases separated the two germline ends. The CDR3 region is CASSYDITGELFF. CDR3 coding DNA: TGTGCCAGCAGTTATGATATTACCGGGGAGCTGTTTTTT.

The chain combines TRBV10-3 with TRBJ2-5, with D possibly matching TRBD2 (5 bases). The J call is in doubt because the DNA end fits TRBJ2-7 better. The CDR3 sequence is 12 residues long. In germline, CDR1 is ENHRY, CDR2 SYGVKD. The CDR3 sequence: CAISEGGYEQYF. DNA of the CDR3: TGTGCCATCAGTGAGGGAGGCTACGAGCAGTACTTC.

This clone was found once. This chain joins TRBV27 and TRBJ1-5, with D unclear. Germline-derived CDR1 and CDR2 are MNHEY and SMNVEV (reference sequence). Trimming removed 0 bases at V and 8 bases at J, with 14 bases between. This CDR3 contains 15 residues. This CDR3 is CASSLSWAHEKPQHF. CDR3 nucleotide sequence: TGTGCCAGCAGTTTATCGTGGGCCCACGAGAAGCCCCAGCATTTT.

This clone turned up a few times. The genes are TRBV2 and TRBJ2-3; tentative D call: TRBD2 (6 bases). V was shortened by 8 bases and J by 5 bases, with 14 bases between the two germline ends. The V gene's germline CDR1 is SNHLY and CDR2 FYNNEI. The CDR3 is 13 residues long. The CDR3 protein is CASGEVERDTQYF. The CDR3 nucleotides are TGTGCCAGCGGGGAGGTAGAGCGAGATACGCAGTATTTT.